One and the same sample provided the 19 T cell receptor beta chains below, sequenced in a study of cytomegalovirus exposure and HLA in healthy donors. The table came from immunoSEQ multiplex PCR; TCRdb's copy has only in-frame clones and leaves some out. The repertoire consists of about 160,000 clones, with under 90% occurring once and the leading ten covering under 13%. Sequencing used PBMCs. Source of these receptors: a woman aged 18-30 years in good health and CMV-seropositive.

V and J are TRBV9 and TRBJ2-2; D perhaps matches TRBD2 (6 bases). Germline lookup yields CDR1 SGDLS and CDR2 YYNGEE. The CDR3 has 15 amino acids. The ends were cut back, 1 base at V and 6 bases at J, with 13 bases in the middle. This chain's CDR3 is CASSVWGLPSGELFF. The CDR3 coding sequence is TGTGCCAGCAGCGTATGGGGACTCCCCTCCGGGGAGCTGTTTTTT.

This chain links TRBV6-5 with TRBJ2-7; 10 nucleotides agree with TRBD1. This CDR3 has 14 amino acids. With 4 bases clipped from V and 5 bases from J, the junction kept 5 bases outside the gene matches. Germline CDR1 reads MNHEY; CDR2 reads SVGAGI. As DNA, the CDR3 is TGTGCCAGCAGTTCTCGGACAGGGGGAAACGAGCAGTACTTC. It is translated as CASSSRTGGNEQYF.

The chain joins TRBV7-2 to TRBJ2-4; a possible D gene is TRBD2 (5 bases). V shed 1 base and J shed 9 bases, with 10 bases lying between them. CDR1 is SGHTA and CDR2 is FQGNSA in the germline V gene. This CDR3 has 13 amino acids. In DNA form, the CDR3 reads TGTGCCAGCAGCTTAGAGACCGGGGTCATTCAGTACTTC. It specifies CASSLETGVIQYF.

This clone was picked up a small number of times. In DNA form, the CDR3 reads TGTGCCAGCGAGGACAGTTCCACCGGGGAGCTGTTTTTT. Amino acids: CASEDSSTGELFF. V and J are TRBV7-9 and TRBJ2-2, with a tentative D call TRBD1 (6 bases). This CDR3 is built from 13 residues. Germline V CDR1 and CDR2: SEHNR, FQNEAQ (reference sequence). The V and J ends lost 8 bases and 4 bases respectively, with 11 bases between them. Full variable domain (remainder filled in from reference TRBV7-9 and TRBJ2-2): DTGVSQNPRHKITKRGQNVTFRCDPISEHNRLYWYRQTLGQGPEFLTYFQNEAQLEKSRLLSDRFSAERPKGSFSTLEIQRTEQGDSAMYLCASEDSSTGELFFGEGSRLTVL.

This rearrangement joins TRBV2 to TRBJ2-3; the D is unclear. This CDR3 is built from 13 residues. V was shortened by 8 bases and J by 1 base, with 10 bases between the two germline ends. Germline CDR1 and CDR2: SNHLY and FYNNEI. In DNA form, the CDR3 reads TGTGCCAGCGGCCGACGGGGCACAGATACGCAGTATTTT. Protein: CASGRRGTDTQYF. Looking up the rest from reference TRBV2 and TRBJ2-3 gives the full variable domain: EPEVTQTPSHQVTQMGQEVILRCVPISNHLYFYWYRQILGQKVEFLVSFYNNEISEKSEIFDDQFSVERPDGSNFTLKIRSTKLEDSAMYFCASGRRGTDTQYFGPGTRLTVL.

The chain has TRBV10-2 and TRBJ2-7; 7 bases fit TRBD1. The CDR3 covers 14 residues. CDR1 is WSHSY, CDR2 SAAADI, per germline. V lost 7 bases, J lost 2 bases, and 8 bases stayed unmatched. Here the CDR3 reads CASTRPGTAYEQYF. DNA for the CDR3: TGCGCCAGCACCAGACCCGGGACAGCCTACGAGCAGTACTTC.

The J gene is TRBJ1-1, the V gene TRBV30; the match to TRBD1 covers 9 bases. CDR1 is GTSNPN and CDR2 is SVGIG in the germline V gene (reference sequence). CDR3 size: 15 residues. V dropped 3 bases and J dropped 6; count of bases not matched to a gene: 11. In DNA, the CDR3 is TGTGCCTGGAGAAGGGGGACAGGGCGTATCCCTGAAGCTTTCTTT. Encoded protein: CAWRRGTGRIPEAFF.

The genes are TRBV14 and TRBJ2-1; 7 bases map to TRBD2. CDR1 and CDR2 (germline): SGHDN, FVKESK. V lost 1 base and J lost 7; bases outside the gene matches: 4. The CDR3 consists of 14 residues. The CDR3 here is CASSQVYGGNEQFF. The CDR3 DNA follows: TGTGCCAGCAGCCAAGTTTACGGGGGGAATGAGCAGTTCTTC.

This clone appeared a single time. V is TRBV11-3 and J is TRBJ2-7; 7 bases are a match to TRBD1. V shed 2 bases, J shed 4 bases, and the junction held 5 bases outside the gene matches. The CDR3 has 14 residues. Germline loops: CDR1 SGHNT, CDR2 YENEEA. CDR3 nucleotides: TGTGCCAGCAGCTTAAGGGGACAGATTTACGAGCAGTACTTC. Translation: CASSLRGQIYEQYF.

V gene TRBV13 combines with J gene TRBJ2-3, with 7 bases identical to TRBD1. V gave up 5 bases and J gave up 3 bases; unmatched junction bases: 5. The CDR3 sequence is 14 residues long. The germline CDR1 and CDR2 sequences are PRHDT and FYEKMQ (reference sequence). This CDR3 is CASSRGQKTDTQYF. In DNA form, the CDR3 reads TGTGCCAGCAGCCGGGGACAGAAAACAGATACGCAGTATTTT.

The V gene is TRBV9, the J gene TRBJ2-3, with 7 bases fitting TRBD2. The V segment lost 0 bases and the J segment 2 bases; nucleotides outside the gene matches: 3. Germline lookup yields CDR1 SGDLS and CDR2 YYNGEE. The length of the CDR3 is 15 residues. The CDR3 is CASSVAGGATDTQYF. For the CDR3, the DNA is TGTGCCAGCAGCGTAGCGGGAGGAGCCACAGATACGCAGTATTTT.

V is TRBV6-4 and J is TRBJ2-5; 8 bases map to TRBD2. The germline gives CDR1 MRHNA, CDR2 SNTAGT. V was pared by 5 bases and J by 2 bases, with 7 bases of the junction left unmatched. This CDR3 comprises 15 residues. The CDR3 DNA follows: TGTGCCAGCAGTCCAACTAGCGGCCCTCAAGAGACCCAGTACTTC. It specifies CASSPTSGPQETQYF.

This chain uses TRBV6-5 with TRBJ1-4; a possible D gene is TRBD1 (5 bases). This CDR3 comprises 14 residues. CDR1 and CDR2 from the germline V gene are MNHEY and SVGAGI. Trimming removed 5 bases from V and 2 bases from J, with 9 bases in between. The CDR3 here is CASSPGITNEKLFF. The CDR3 nucleotides are TGTGCCAGCAGTCCAGGGATCACTAATGAAAAACTGTTTTTT.

This clone was observed once. The rearrangement links TRBV6-5 to TRBJ1-1, with TRBD1 matching over 12 bases. CDR1 is MNHEY and CDR2 is SVGAGI in the germline V gene. The CDR3 runs 12 residues. V gave up 8 bases and J gave up 6 bases; unmatched junction bases: 1. The CDR3, as DNA: TGTGCCAGCGGGACAGGGGGCCCTGAAGCTTTCTTT. As protein: CASGTGGPEAFF.

This chain links TRBV7-2 with TRBJ1-2, with D unclear. This CDR3 spans 15 amino acids. Germline values: CDR1 SGHTA, CDR2 FQGNSA. V dropped 0 bases and J dropped 3 bases, with 11 bases sitting between them. Written as DNA, the CDR3 is TGTGCCAGCAGCTTAGCGAGAGCAAGCCACTATGGCTACACCTTC. Translating gives CASSLARASHYGYTF.

This chain connects TRBV7-9 to TRBJ2-5; 7 bases map to TRBD1. CDR1 and CDR2 (germline): SEHNR, FQNEAQ (reference sequence). CDR3 size: 12 residues. V gave up 6 bases and J gave up 4 bases; unmatched junction bases: 2. CDR3: CASSGTVETQYF. The DNA of the CDR3 is TGTGCCAGCAGTGGGACAGTAGAGACCCAGTACTTC.

This chain links TRBV15 with TRBJ2-7; TRBD2 might be the D (5 bases). Per germline, CDR1 LNHNV and CDR2 YYDKDF (reference sequence). Trimming took 3 bases from V and 0 from J, leaving 9 bases between them. CDR3 length: 14 residues. CDR3 region: CATSSGVPSYEQYF. The DNA of the CDR3 is TGTGCCACCAGCAGCGGGGTACCCTCCTACGAGCAGTACTTC.

This chain connects TRBV10-3 to TRBJ2-3; 9 nucleotides line up with TRBD2. Per the germline V gene, CDR1 is ENHRY and CDR2 is SYGVKD. The junction had 3 bases not matched to a gene; V was cut back by 5 bases and J by 0 bases. CDR3 length: 15 residues. The CDR3 DNA sequence: TGTGCCATCAGTCCTAGCGGGACTAGCACAGATACGCAGTATTTT. Protein product: CAISPSGTSTDTQYF.

This rearrangement joins TRBV2 to TRBJ2-2; D is undetermined. The CDR3 is 11 residues long. Germline CDR1 and CDR2: SNHLY and FYNNEI. Deletions cut 6 bases from V and 6 bases from J, with 5 bases between. Here the CDR3 reads CASRLSGELFF. CDR3 bases: TGTGCCAGCAGACTATCCGGGGAGCTGTTTTTT.